One and the same sample provided the 8 T cell receptor beta chains below, sequenced in a study of blood T cells in healthy people across ages. Sample-barcoded 5' priming and a J-beta primer mix drove a second PCR of about 6 to 12 cycles. TCRdb fed the 5' RACE reads into MiXCR, producing one record per CDR3 protein. The sample carries approximately 1.5 million distinct CDR3 sequences, 40% to 45% recorded once. Specimen: blood. These receptors were collected from a young woman in good health.

J is TRBJ2-5 and V is TRBV7-9; D is ambiguous. CDR3 size: 14 residues. Germline-derived CDR1 and CDR2 are SEHNR and FQNEAQ (reference sequence). V lost 4 bases, J lost 11 bases, and 20 bases lay in between. CDR3 protein: CASSSSTVYYEQYF. The DNA for the CDR3 is TGTGCCAGCAGCTCCTCGACGGTCTACTATGAGCAGTACTTC. Full variable domain (outside the CDR3, taken from reference TRBV7-9 and TRBJ2-5): DTGVSQNPRHKITKRGQNVTFRCDPISEHNRLYWYRQTLGQGPEFLTYFQNEAQLEKSRLLSDRFSAERPKGSFSTLEIQRTEQGDSAMYLCASSSSTVYYEQYFGPGTRLLVL.

V usage is TRBV30 and J usage is TRBJ2-7; D may be TRBD1 (5 bases). The CDR3 length is 11 residues. Germline V CDR1 and CDR2: GTSNPN, SVGIG (reference sequence). Trimming left V 4 bases short and J 4 bases short, with 8 bases between. The CDR3 DNA sequence: TGTGCCTGGACAGGGAAATACGAGCAGTACTTC. Its protein is CAWTGKYEQYF.

The table lists this clonotype with many counts. This chain uses TRBV10-3 with TRBJ2-7; D possibly matches TRBD1 or TRBD2 (5 bases each). CDR3 length: 14 amino acids. V gave up 0 bases and J gave up 2 bases, with 8 bases separating them. From germline, CDR1 is ENHRY and CDR2 SYGVKD. The CDR3 bases are TGTGCCATCAGTGAGTCCGGGGCAACCTACGAGCAGTACTTC. Its translation: CAISESGATYEQYF.

This clonotype was seen a handful of times. The chain links TRBV28 to TRBJ2-5; the match to TRBD2 covers 8 bases. This CDR3 spans 15 amino acids. V gave up 1 base and J gave up 2 bases; unmatched junction bases: 3. Per the germline V gene, CDR1 is MDHEN and CDR2 is SYDVKM. The CDR3 spells CASSLSREGQETQYF. DNA of the CDR3: TGTGCCAGCAGTTTATCCCGGGAGGGACAAGAGACCCAGTACTTC.

This chain connects TRBV20-1 to TRBJ2-3, with no clear D. Germline loops: CDR1 DFQATT, CDR2 SNEGSKA (reference sequence). The CDR3 length is 11 residues. V was pared by 6 bases and J by 4 bases, with 8 bases between. CDR3 loop: CSASSADTQYF. In DNA, the CDR3 is TGCAGTGCCTCGTCGGCAGATACGCAGTATTTT.

V is TRBV7-2 and J is TRBJ1-4; 9 bases are a match to TRBD1. The CDR3 sequence is 15 residues long. The germline V gene has CDR1 SGHTA and CDR2 FQGNSA. V shed 5 bases, J shed 8 bases, and the junction held 9 bases outside the gene matches. The CDR3 nucleotides read TGTGCCAGCAGCCAGGGACAGGGTGGGGAGGAAAAACTGTTTTTT. Amino acids: CASSQGQGGEEKLFF.

Comment on this clonotype: At one end, the junction sequence differs from germline, possibly due to a read error. CDR3 DNA sequence: TGTGCCATCAGCGAGTCGGTTCAGGGCCTGGGCTCCTACGAGCAGTACTTC. The encoded protein is CAISESVQGLGSYEQYF. The chain combines TRBV10-3 with TRBJ2-7; possible D gene TRBD1, 5 bases. The CDR3 has 17 amino acids. From germline, CDR1 is ENHRY and CDR2 SYGVKD.

As for this clonotype: The germline gene is not matched at one end of the junction; a read error may be the cause. The chain combines TRBV4-3 with TRBJ2-6; TRBD1 agrees at 9 bases. The CDR3 is made up of 18 amino acids. Germline CDR1 and CDR2: LGHNA and YSLEER. The CDR3 spells CASSQDPTGGTGANVPTF. DNA of the CDR3: TGCGCCAGCAGCCAAGATCCGACAGGGGGAACTGGGGCCAACGTCCCGACTTTC.